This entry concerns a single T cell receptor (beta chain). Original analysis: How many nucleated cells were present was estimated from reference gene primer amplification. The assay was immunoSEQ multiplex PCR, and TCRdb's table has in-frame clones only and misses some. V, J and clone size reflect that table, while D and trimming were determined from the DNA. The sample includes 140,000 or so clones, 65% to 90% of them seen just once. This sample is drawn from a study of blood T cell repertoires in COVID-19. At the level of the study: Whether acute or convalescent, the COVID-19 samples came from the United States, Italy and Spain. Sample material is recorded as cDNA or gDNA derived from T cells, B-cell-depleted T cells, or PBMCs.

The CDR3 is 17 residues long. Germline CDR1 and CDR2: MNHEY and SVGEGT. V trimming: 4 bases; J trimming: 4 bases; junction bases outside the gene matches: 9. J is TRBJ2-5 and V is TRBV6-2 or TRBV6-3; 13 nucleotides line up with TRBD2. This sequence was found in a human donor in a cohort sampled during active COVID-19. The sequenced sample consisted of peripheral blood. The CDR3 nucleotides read TGTGCCAGCAGTTTTCGACTAGCGGGAGGCCCAGGAGAGACCCAGTACTTC. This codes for CASSFRLAGGPGETQYF.